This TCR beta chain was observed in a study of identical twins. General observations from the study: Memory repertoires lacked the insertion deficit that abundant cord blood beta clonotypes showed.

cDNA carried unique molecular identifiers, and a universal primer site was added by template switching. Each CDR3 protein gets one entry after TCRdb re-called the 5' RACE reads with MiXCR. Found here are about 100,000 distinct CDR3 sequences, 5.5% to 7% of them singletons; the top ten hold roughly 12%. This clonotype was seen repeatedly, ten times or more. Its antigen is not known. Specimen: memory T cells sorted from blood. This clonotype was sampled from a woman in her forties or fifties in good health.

CDR3 sequence reads: CASSLETGSVAFF. The CDR3 bases are TGCGCCAGCAGCTTGGAAACAGGGTCCGTAGCTTTCTTT. The rearrangement links TRBV5-1 to TRBJ1-1, with a possible D match to TRBD1 (6 bases). Germline CDR1 and CDR2: SGHRS and YFSETQ. The V end was cut by 0 bases, the J end by 10 bases, with 13 bases between. CDR3 length equals 13 residues.